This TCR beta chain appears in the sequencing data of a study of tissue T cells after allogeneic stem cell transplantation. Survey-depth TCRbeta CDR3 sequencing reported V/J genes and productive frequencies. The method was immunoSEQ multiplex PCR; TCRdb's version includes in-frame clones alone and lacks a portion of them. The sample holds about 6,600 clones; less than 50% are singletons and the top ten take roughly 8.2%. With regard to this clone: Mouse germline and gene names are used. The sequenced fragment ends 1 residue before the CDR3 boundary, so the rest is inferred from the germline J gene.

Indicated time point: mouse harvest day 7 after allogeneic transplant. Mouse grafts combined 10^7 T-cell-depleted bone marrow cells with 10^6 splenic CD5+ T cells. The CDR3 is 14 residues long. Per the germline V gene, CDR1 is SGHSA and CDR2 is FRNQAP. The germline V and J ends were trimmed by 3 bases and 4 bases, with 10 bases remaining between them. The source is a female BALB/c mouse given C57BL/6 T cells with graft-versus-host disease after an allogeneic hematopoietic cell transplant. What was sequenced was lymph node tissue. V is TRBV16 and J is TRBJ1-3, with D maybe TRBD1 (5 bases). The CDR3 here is CASSFDRRGNTLYF. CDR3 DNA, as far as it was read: TGTGCAAGCAGCTTTGACAGAAGAGGAAATACGCTCTAT.